This T cell receptor beta chain came from a study of cytomegalovirus exposure and HLA in healthy donors. It was with 60 Vbeta and 13 Jbeta primers that the PCR ran. Profiling relied on immunoSEQ multiplex PCR, and the TCRdb table lists in-frame clones only, not all of them. This sample's table has 35,000 to 45,000 clones. Germline CDR1 MDHEN, CDR2 SYDVKM. The CDR3 loop spans 14 amino acids. The junction had 7 bases not matched to a gene; V was cut back by 5 bases and J by 10 bases. The sample consisted of PBMCs. This receptor was obtained from a male donor in good health and CMV-seronegative. The V call is TRBV28, the J call TRBJ1-6; 8 nucleotides align to TRBD1. CDR3 sequence reads: CASSRTGSKSPLHF. In DNA, the CDR3 is TGTGCCAGCAGTCGGACAGGGTCGAAGTCACCCCTCCACTTT.